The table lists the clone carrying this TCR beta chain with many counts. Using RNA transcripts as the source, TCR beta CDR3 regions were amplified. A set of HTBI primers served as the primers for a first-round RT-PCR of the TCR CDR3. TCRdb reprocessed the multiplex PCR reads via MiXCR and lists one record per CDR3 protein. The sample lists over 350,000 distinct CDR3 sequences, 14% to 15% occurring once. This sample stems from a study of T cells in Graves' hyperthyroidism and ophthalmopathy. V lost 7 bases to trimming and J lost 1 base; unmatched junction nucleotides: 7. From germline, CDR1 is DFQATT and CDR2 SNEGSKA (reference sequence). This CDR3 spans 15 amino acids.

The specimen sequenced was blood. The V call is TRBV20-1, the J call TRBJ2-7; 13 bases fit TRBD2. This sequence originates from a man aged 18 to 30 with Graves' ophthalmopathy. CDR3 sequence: CSVLRTSGRSYEQYF. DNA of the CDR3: TGCAGTGTCCTGCGGACTAGCGGGAGATCCTACGAGCAGTACTTC.